The clone carrying this T cell receptor beta chain appeared a few times. Its cognate antigen is unknown. Germline V gene sequence: CDR1 SGHNT, CDR2 YENEEA. The V gene end was trimmed by 5 bases and the J gene end by 1 base; junction bases not matched to a gene: 3. This CDR3 contains 16 residues. These data come from a study of beta chain features in type 1 diabetes. Notes on the study in general: For Type 1 diabetes patients, all four CD4+ subsets carried TCRB CDR3s that were moderately but significantly shorter.

Investigators reverse transcribed all isolated RNA, so they sequenced expressed TCRB transcripts. Sequencing used immunoSEQ multiplex PCR; TCRdb keeps in-frame clones, though not all of them. Of around 280,000 clones detected, approximately 16% appear once; the ten largest clones hold less than 0.02%. V gene TRBV11-3 combines with J gene TRBJ2-3; 13 bases match TRBD2. The sequenced material came from naive CD4+ T cells from blood. The clonotype originates from a man younger than 30 with type 1 diabetes. Here the CDR3 reads CASSVGLAGGTDTQYF. The CDR3 DNA is TGTGCCAGCAGCGTCGGACTAGCGGGGGGCACAGATACGCAGTATTTT.